This TCR beta chain was identified in a study of cytomegalovirus exposure and HLA in healthy donors. The PCR was carried out with 60 Vbeta primers and 13 Jbeta primers. Original processing methods: Unique TCR beta chains totaled roughly 79 million in a later count, with around 11 million of them shared. Sequencing used immunoSEQ multiplex PCR; TCRdb keeps in-frame clones, though not all of them. The DNA gave D and trimming, while V, J and clone size come from that table. The data show about 210,000 clones, with approximately 80% seen just once and around 2.8% held by the top ten. Per germline, CDR1 LNHNV and CDR2 YYDKDF (reference sequence). V was clipped by 4 bases and J by 12 bases, with 16 bases between them. The CDR3 consists of 13 residues.

The source material was PBMCs. The chain recombines TRBV15 with TRBJ2-1; a weak D match, TRBD2 (6 bases). The sequence was obtained from a man aged 30 to 45 in good health and CMV-seronegative. The CDR3 DNA follows: TGTGCCACCAGCACGGGACCGAAGGGAGGGCAGTTCTTC. Translating it yields CATSTGPKGGQFF.